Listed here is a single T cell receptor beta chain. Its matching antigen is unknown. The J segment lost 6 bases and the V segment lost 5 bases, leaving 7 bases of the junction unmatched. The length of the CDR3 is 15 residues. The V gene's germline CDR1 is LNHDA and CDR2 SQIVND (reference sequence). The data derive from a study of immune cell composition in non-small cell lung cancer. Study-level points and caveats: Squamous lung tumours showed higher top 10 clone scores and clonality than adenocarcinomas. Clones >0.5% enriched in tumour were rarer in adenocarcinoma (around 33%) than squamous (about 80%). No significant correlation existed between pack-years smoked and tumour clonality.

Produced via immunoSEQ multiplex PCR; TCRdb's table is partial and in-frame only. Here the sample spans 14,000 or so clones, approximately 81% being singletons. Template was genomic DNA from frozen, unsorted single-cell suspensions. This TCR came from a human donor with non-small cell lung cancer. The sequencing sample was made of lung tumor tissue. The genes are TRBV19 and TRBJ2-1, with 10 positions matching TRBD1. For the CDR3, the DNA is TGTGCCAGTAGTTCCGGGACAGGGGCTTTCAATGAGCAGTTCTTC. The encoded protein is CASSSGTGAFNEQFF.